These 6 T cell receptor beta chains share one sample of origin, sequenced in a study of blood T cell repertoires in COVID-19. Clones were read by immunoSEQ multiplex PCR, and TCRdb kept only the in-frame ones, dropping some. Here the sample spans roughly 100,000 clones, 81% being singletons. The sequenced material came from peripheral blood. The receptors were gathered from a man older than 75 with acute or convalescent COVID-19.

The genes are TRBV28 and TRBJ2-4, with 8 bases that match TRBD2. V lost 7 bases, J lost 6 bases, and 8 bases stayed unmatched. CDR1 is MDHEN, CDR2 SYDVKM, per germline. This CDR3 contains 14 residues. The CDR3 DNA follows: TGTGCCAGCACCTCGGCGGGGGGACTAAACATTCAGTACTTC. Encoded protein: CASTSAGGLNIQYF.

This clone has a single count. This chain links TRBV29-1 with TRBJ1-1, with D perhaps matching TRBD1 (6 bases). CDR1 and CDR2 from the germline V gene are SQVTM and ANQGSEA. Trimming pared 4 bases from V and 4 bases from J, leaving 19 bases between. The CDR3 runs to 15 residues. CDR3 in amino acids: CSVGWTAGLGTEAFF. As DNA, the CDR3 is TGCAGCGTTGGGTGGACAGCCGGTCTGGGCACTGAAGCTTTCTTT. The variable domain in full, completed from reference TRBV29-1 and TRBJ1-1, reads SAVISQKPSRDICQRGTSLTIQCQVDSQVTMMFWYRQQPGQSLTLIATANQGSEATYESGFVIDKFPISRPNLTFSTLTVSNMSPEDSSIYLCSVGWTAGLGTEAFFGQGTRLTVV.

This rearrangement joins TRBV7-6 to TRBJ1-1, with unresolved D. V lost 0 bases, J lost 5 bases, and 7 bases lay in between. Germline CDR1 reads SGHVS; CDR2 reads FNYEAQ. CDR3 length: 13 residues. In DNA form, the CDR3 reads TGTGCCAGCAGCTTAGCGCGGCGGACTGAAGCTTTCTTT. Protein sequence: CASSLARRTEAFF. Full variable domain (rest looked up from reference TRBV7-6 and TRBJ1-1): GAGVSQSPRYKVTKRGQDVALRCDPISGHVSLYWYRQALGQGPEFLTYFNYEAQQDKSGLPNDRFSAERPEGSISTLTIQRTEQRDSAMYRCASSLARRTEAFFGQGTRLTVV.

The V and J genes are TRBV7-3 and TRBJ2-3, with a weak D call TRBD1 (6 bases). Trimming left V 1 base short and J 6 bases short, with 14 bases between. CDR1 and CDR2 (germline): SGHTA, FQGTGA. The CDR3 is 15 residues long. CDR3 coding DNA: TGTGCCAGCAGCTTAAGGACCGCGAGGGGGGATACGCAGTATTTT. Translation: CASSLRTARGDTQYF.

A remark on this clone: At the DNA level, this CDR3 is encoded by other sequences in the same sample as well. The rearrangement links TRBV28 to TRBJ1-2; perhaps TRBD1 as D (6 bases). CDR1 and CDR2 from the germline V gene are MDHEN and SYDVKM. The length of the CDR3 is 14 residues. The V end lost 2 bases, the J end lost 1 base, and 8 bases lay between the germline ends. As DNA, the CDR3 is TGTGCCAGCAGTTTAGTACAGGGTAACTATGGCTACACCTTC. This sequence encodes CASSLVQGNYGYTF.

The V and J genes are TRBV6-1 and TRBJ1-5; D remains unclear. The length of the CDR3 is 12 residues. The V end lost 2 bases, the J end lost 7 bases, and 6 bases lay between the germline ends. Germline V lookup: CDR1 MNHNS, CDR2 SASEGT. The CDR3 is CASSEYKQPQHF. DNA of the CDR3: TGTGCCAGCAGTGAATATAAACAGCCCCAGCATTTT.